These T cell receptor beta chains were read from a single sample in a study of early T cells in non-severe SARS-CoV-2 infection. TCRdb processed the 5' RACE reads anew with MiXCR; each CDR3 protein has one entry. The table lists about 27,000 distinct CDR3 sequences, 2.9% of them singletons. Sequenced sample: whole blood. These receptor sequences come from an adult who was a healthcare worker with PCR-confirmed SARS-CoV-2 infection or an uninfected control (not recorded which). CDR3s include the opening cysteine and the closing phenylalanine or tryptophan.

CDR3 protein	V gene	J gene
CASSLALSVEAFF	TRBV27	TRBJ1-1
CASSFSPDTQYF	TRBV7-8	TRBJ2-3
CASTEGLNQPQHF	TRBV6-5	TRBJ1-5
CASSLATSGQETQYF	TRBV7-2	TRBJ2-5
CASSSLAAYNEQFF	TRBV27	TRBJ2-1
CASSATGSGSGANVLTF	TRBV7-9	TRBJ2-6
CASRTIGKSPLHF	TRBV12-3/TRBV12-4	TRBJ1-6
CAIKVGQGNVPEAFF	TRBV6-6	TRBJ1-1
CASSVVSFSSTDTQYF	TRBV9	TRBJ2-3
CSAIGTHRYNEQFF	TRBV29-1	TRBJ2-1
CASSDSQTPNYGYTF	TRBV3-1	TRBJ1-2
CASSWGTGSVDSPLHF	TRBV5-1	TRBJ1-6
CASSESWGETQYF	TRBV10-1	TRBJ2-5
CASSWILDTQYF	TRBV2	TRBJ2-3
CASSPDRGAGEQFF	TRBV7-3	TRBJ2-1
CASSLSLRRDRGNTGELFF	TRBV27	TRBJ2-2
CASSLERFSYNEQFF	TRBV7-9	TRBJ2-1
CASSFPAGELFF	TRBV27	TRBJ2-2
CSVARGKGYTEAFF	TRBV29-1	TRBJ1-1
CASSEASVQPQHF	TRBV10-2	TRBJ1-5
CASSPGPGGTEAFF	TRBV12-3/TRBV12-4	TRBJ1-1
CATQQGNQPQHF	TRBV30	TRBJ1-5
CASSLGGESSYNSPLHF	TRBV5-1	TRBJ1-6
CASSLAAQGSGELFF	TRBV11-2	TRBJ2-2
CASSTQTGGKILYNEQFF	TRBV19	TRBJ2-1
CASSRWAGGSKEKLFF	TRBV4-1	TRBJ1-4
CASSAGQTTYQETQYF	TRBV5-1	TRBJ2-5
CASSYGGGGKTQYF	TRBV6-5	TRBJ2-5
CASSSDRHNEQFF	TRBV27	TRBJ2-1